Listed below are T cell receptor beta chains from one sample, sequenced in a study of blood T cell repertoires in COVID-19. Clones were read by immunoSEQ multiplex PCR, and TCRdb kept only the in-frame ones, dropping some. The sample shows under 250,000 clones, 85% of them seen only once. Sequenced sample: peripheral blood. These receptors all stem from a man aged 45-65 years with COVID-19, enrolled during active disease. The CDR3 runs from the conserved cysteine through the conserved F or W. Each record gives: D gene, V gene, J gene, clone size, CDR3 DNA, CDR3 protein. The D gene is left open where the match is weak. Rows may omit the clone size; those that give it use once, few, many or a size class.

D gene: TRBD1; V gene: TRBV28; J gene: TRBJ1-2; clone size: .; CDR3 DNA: TGTGCCAGCACCTTAGGGGGACAGACCTATGGCTACACCTTC; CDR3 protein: CASTLGGQTYGYTF
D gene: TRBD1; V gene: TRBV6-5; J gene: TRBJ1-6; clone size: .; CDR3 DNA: TGTGCCAGCAGTTACGGGACAGGGGTAAGATCACCCCTCCACTTT; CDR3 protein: CASSYGTGVRSPLHF
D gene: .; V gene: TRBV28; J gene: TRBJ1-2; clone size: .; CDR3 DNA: TGTGCCAGCAGATCCCCGGGAGGGGCTAACTATGGCTACACCTTC; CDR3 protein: CASRSPGGANYGYTF
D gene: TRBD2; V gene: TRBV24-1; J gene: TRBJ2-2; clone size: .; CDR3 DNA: TGTGCCACAAAGCGGGGGGCGAACACCGGGGAGCTGTTTTTT; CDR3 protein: CATKRGANTGELFF
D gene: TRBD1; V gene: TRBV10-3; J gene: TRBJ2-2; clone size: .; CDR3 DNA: TGTGCCATCGGCGACAGGGGGGGCACCGGGGAGCTGTTTTTT; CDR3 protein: CAIGDRGGTGELFF
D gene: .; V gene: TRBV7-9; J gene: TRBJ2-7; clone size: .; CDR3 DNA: TGTGCCAGCAGCTTAGATCAGGGGCCCTACGAGCAGTACTTC; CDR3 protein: CASSLDQGPYEQYF
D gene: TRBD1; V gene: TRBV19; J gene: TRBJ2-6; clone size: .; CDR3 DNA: TGTGCCGGTAGTAGGGGACAGACTGCCTCTGGGGCCAACGTCCTGACTTTC; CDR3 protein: CAGSRGQTASGANVLTF
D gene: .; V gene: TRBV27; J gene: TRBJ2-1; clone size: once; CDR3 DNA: TGTGCCAGCAGTTACCAGCGGCAACGGGGTGGGAATGAGCAGTTCTTC; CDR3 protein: CASSYQRQRGGNEQFF
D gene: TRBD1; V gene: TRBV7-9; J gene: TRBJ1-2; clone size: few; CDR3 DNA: TGTGCCAGCAGCCCCGGGGACAGGGGGCCTCGGTATGGCTACACCTTC; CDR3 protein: CASSPGDRGPRYGYTF
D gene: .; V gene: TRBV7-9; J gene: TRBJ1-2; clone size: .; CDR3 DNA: TGTGCCAGCAGCGTCTACAGGGCAGGAACTACCTTC; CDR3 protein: CASSVYRAGTTF
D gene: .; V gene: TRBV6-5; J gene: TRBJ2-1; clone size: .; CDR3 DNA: TGTGCCAGCAGTTACGTCGGCGGTGAGCAGTTCTTC; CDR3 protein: CASSYVGGEQFF
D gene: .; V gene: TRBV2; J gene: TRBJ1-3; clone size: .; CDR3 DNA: TGTGCCAGCAGTGATGCTCAGCTGAGGCTCGGAAACACCATATATTTT; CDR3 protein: CASSDAQLRLGNTIYF
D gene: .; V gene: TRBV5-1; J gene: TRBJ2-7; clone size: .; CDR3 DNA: TGCGCCAGCAGCCCACCCCGCCAGGCATACGAGCAGTACTTC; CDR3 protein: CASSPPRQAYEQYF
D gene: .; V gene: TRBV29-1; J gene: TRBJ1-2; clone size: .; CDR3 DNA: TGCAGCGTTGACGGCGGGAAACCCCATGGCTACACCTTC; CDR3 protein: CSVDGGKPHGYTF
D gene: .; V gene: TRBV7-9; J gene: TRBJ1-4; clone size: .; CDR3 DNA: TGTGCCAGCAGCTCCTCAAGGGTCGGGAACGAAAAACTGTTTTTT; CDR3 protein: CASSSSRVGNEKLFF
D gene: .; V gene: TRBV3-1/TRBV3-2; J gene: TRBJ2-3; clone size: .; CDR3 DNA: TGTGCCAGCGGTGGAGGGGCCGGCACAGATACGCAGTATTTT; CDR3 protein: CASGGGAGTDTQYF
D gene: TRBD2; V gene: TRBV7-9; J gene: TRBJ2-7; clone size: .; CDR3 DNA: TGTGCCAGCAGCCCGGGACTAGGGATGAGCTCCTACGAGCAGTACTTC; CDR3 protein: CASSPGLGMSSYEQYF
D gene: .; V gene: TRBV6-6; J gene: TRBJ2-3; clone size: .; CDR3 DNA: TGTGCCAGCAGTTACTCGAGTCCAGATACGCAGTATTTT; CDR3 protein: CASSYSSPDTQYF
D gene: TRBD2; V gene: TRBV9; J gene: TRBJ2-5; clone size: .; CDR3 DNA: TGTGCCAGCAGCCCACTAGCGGGGGGCCGGGAGACCCAGTACTTC; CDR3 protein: CASSPLAGGRETQYF
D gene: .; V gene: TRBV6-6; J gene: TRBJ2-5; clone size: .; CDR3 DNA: TGTGCCAGCAGTTACCCCGGGGTAGCGGCTGAAGAGACCCAGTACTTC; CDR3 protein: CASSYPGVAAEETQYF
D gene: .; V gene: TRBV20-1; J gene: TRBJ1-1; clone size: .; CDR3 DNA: TGCAGTGCTATAACATACACTGAAGCTTTCTTT; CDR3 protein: CSAITYTEAFF
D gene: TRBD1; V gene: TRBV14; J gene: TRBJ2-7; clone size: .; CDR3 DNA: TGTGCCAGCAGCGTTCAGGGGGCGAGGGAGCAGTACTTC; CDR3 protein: CASSVQGAREQYF
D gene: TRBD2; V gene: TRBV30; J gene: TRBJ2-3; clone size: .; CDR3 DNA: TGTGCCTGGGAGGGAGCGGGGTCCACAGATACGCAGTATTTT; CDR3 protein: CAWEGAGSTDTQYF
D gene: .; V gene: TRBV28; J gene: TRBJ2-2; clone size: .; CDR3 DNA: TGTGCGGCAGGGATCTACACCGGGGAGCTGTTTTTT; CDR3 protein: CAAGIYTGELFF
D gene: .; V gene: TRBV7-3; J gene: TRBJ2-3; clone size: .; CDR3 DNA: TGTGCCAGCAGCCCTCGGACTAGGGGGAGCACAGATACGCAGTATTTT; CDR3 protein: CASSPRTRGSTDTQYF
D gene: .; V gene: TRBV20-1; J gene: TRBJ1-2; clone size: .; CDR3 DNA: TGCAGTGCTAGCTCTAACTATGGCTACACCTTC; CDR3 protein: CSASSNYGYTF
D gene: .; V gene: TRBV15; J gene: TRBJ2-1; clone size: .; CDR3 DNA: TGTGCCACCAGCAGAGTCGGTTCGGCGGTTAGCTCCTACAATGAGCAGTTCTTC; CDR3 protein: CATSRVGSAVSSYNEQFF
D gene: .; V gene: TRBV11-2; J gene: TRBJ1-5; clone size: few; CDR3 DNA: TGTGCCAGCAGCTTAGGGCCGTATCAGCCCCAGCATTTT; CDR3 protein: CASSLGPYQPQHF
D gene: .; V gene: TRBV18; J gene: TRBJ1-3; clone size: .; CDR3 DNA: TGTGCCAGCTCACCTCAGGGTGCCCCTGGAAACACCATATATTTT; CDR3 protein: CASSPQGAPGNTIYF
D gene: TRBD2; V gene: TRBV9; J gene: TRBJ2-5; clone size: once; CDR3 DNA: TGTGCCAGCAGCGTAGGGACTAGCCGTGAGACCCAGTACTTC; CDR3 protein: CASSVGTSRETQYF
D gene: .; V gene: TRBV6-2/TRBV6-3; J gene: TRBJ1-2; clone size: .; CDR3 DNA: TGTGCCAGCAGTTACTCGGGCGCTAACTATGGCTACACCTTC; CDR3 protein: CASSYSGANYGYTF
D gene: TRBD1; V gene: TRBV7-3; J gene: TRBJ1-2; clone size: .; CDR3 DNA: TGTGCCAGCAGCCAGGACAGGGGGGAAGGCTATGGCTACACCTTC; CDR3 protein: CASSQDRGEGYGYTF
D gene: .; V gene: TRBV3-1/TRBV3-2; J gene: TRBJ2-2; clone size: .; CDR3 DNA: TGTGCCAGCAGCCAAGCCGGACAGGAGCTGTTTTTT; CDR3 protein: CASSQAGQELFF
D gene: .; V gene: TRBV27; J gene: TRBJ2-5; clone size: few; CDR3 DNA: TGTGCCAGCAGCCCCGGTGCCCTGTTAGCCCAGTACTTC; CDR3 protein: CASSPGALLAQYF
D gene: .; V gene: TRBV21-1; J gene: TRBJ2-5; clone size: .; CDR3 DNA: TGTGCCAGGAGCACCCGGGACAGGGACCAAGAGACCCAGTACTTC; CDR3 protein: CARSTRDRDQETQYF
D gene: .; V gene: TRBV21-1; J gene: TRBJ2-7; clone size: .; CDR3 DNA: TGTGCCAGCAGCAAAGCGCGGACAGGGAAGTCCTACGAGCAGTACTTC; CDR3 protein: CASSKARTGKSYEQYF
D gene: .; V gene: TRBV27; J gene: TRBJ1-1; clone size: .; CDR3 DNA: TGTGCCCGCGACAGTGAAGCTTTCTTT; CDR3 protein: CARDSEAFF
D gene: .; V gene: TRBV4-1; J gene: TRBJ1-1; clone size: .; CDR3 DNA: TGCGCCAGCAGCCAAGCGACGGGTTGGACTGAAGCTTTCTTT; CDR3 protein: CASSQATGWTEAFF
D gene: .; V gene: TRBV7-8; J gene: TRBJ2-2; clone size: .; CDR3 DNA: TGTGCCAGCAGTTCCGACAGTTACACCGGGGAGCTGTTTTTT; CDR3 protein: CASSSDSYTGELFF
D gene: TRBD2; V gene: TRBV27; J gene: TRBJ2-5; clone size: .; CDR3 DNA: TGTGCCAGCAGTCCCCGGACTAGCGGGGGAGCCACGTACTTC; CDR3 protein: CASSPRTSGGATYF
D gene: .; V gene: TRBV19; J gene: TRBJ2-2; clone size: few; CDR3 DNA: TGTGCCAGTAGTTTTCAGATAACCGGGGAGCTGTTTTTT; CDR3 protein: CASSFQITGELFF
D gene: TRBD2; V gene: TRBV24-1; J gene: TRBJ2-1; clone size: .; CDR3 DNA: TGTGCCACCAGTGATTGGGGAGGGGGACTAGCGGACTACAATGAGCAGTTCTTC; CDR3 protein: CATSDWGGGLADYNEQFF
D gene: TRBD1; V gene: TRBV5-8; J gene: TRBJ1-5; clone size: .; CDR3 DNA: TGTGCCAGCAGCTTGGGGACAGGGCGTAGCAATCAGCCCCAGCATTTT; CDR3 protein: CASSLGTGRSNQPQHF
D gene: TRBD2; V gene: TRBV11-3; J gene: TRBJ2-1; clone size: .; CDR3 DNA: TGTGCCAGCACCTTAGGGCGGGGGGTATACAATGAGCAGTTCTTC; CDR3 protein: CASTLGRGVYNEQFF
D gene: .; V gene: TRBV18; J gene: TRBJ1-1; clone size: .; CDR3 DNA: TGTGCCAGCTCCGCCGAAGCCGACACTGAAGCTTTCTTT; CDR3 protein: CASSAEADTEAFF
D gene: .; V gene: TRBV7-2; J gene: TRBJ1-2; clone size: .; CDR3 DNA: TGTGCCAGCAGCTCAGGTGGTTTGGGTAATGGCTACACCTTC; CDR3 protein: CASSSGGLGNGYTF
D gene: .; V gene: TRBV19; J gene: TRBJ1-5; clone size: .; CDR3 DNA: TGTGCCAGTAAGAGACAGAATCTTAATCAGCCCCAGCATTTT; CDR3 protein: CASKRQNLNQPQHF
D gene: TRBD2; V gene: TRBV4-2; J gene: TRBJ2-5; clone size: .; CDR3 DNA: TGTGCCAGCAGCCAAGATCGGAGCGGGGGGCAAGAGACCCAGTACTTC; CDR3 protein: CASSQDRSGGQETQYF
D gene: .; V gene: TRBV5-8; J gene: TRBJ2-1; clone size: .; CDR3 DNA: TGTGCCAGCAGCCCCCGCGGGGCCGTATACAATGAGCAGTTCTTC; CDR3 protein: CASSPRGAVYNEQFF